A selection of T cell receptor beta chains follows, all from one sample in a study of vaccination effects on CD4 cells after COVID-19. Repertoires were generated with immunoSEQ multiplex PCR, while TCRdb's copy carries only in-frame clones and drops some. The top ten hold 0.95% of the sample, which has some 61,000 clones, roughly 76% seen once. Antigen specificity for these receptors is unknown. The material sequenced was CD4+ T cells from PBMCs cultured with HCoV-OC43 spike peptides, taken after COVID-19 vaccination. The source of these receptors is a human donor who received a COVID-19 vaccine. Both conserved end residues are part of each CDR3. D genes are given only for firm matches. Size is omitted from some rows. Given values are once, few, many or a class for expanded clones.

cdr3_nt: TGTGCCAGCAGCTCTGTTTGGGTTAAGGCAGATACGCAGTATTTT
cdr3_aa: CASSSVWVKADTQYF
clone_size: few
j_call: TRBJ2-3
v_call: TRBV11-2
d_call: NA

cdr3_nt: TGTGCCAGCAGCCCCCAGGGCATAACTGAGAGGAAAAACATTCAGTACTTC
cdr3_aa: CASSPQGITERKNIQYF
clone_size: NA
j_call: TRBJ2-4
v_call: TRBV3-1/TRBV3-2
d_call: NA

cdr3_nt: TGTGCCAGCAGGGACAGCATCTCTGGAAACACCATATATTTT
cdr3_aa: CASRDSISGNTIYF
clone_size: NA
j_call: TRBJ1-3
v_call: TRBV28
d_call: NA

cdr3_nt: TGTGCCAGCAGCACGAGGGTAGCGGGGGGGAGGGGTGAGCAGTTCTTC
cdr3_aa: CASSTRVAGGRGEQFF
clone_size: NA
j_call: TRBJ2-1
v_call: TRBV9
d_call: TRBD2

cdr3_nt: TGCAGTGCTAGTACGGGCGGGATGACAGATACGCAGTATTTT
cdr3_aa: CSASTGGMTDTQYF
clone_size: once
j_call: TRBJ2-3
v_call: TRBV20-1
d_call: NA

cdr3_nt: TGTGCCAGCAGGAGACAGGGCTATGGCTACACCTTC
cdr3_aa: CASRRQGYGYTF
clone_size: NA
j_call: TRBJ1-2
v_call: TRBV12-3/TRBV12-4
d_call: TRBD1

cdr3_nt: TGTGCCAGCAGCTTTCTCACCCCGGTCCGAGGGGAATGGCAGTTCTTC
cdr3_aa: CASSFLTPVRGEWQFF
clone_size: NA
j_call: TRBJ2-1
v_call: TRBV7-2
d_call: NA

cdr3_nt: TGTGCCAGCAGTGAACAGGGTATAGTTTCACCCCTCCACTTT
cdr3_aa: CASSEQGIVSPLHF
clone_size: once
j_call: TRBJ1-6
v_call: TRBV6-1
d_call: NA

cdr3_nt: TGTGCCAGCAGCCTCACCGGGGCCGGATCCACAGATACGCAGTATTTT
cdr3_aa: CASSLTGAGSTDTQYF
clone_size: NA
j_call: TRBJ2-3
v_call: TRBV21-1
d_call: NA

cdr3_nt: TGTGCCAGCAGCTTCAACAGGGGGACTGAAGCTTTCTTT
cdr3_aa: CASSFNRGTEAFF
clone_size: NA
j_call: TRBJ1-1
v_call: TRBV9
d_call: TRBD1

cdr3_nt: TGCGCCAGCAGCTTGGAGCCAGCTAACTATGGCTACACCTTC
cdr3_aa: CASSLEPANYGYTF
clone_size: NA
j_call: TRBJ1-2
v_call: TRBV5-1
d_call: NA

cdr3_nt: TGTGCCAGCAGCGTAGCGGACGGAACTGAAGCTTTCTTT
cdr3_aa: CASSVADGTEAFF
clone_size: NA
j_call: TRBJ1-1
v_call: TRBV9
d_call: NA

cdr3_nt: TGTGCCAGTAGTATACCCCAGGGAAAGACCCAGTACTTC
cdr3_aa: CASSIPQGKTQYF
clone_size: NA
j_call: TRBJ2-5
v_call: TRBV19
d_call: NA

cdr3_nt: TGTGCCAGCAGTGATCTTCCGAAAACCGGCAATGTACGTGGCTACACCTTC
cdr3_aa: CASSDLPKTGNVRGYTF
clone_size: NA
j_call: TRBJ1-2
v_call: TRBV2
d_call: NA

cdr3_nt: TGCGCCAGCAGCCCACGGACAGGGGGAGTTGGGGAGCTGTTTTTT
cdr3_aa: CASSPRTGGVGELFF
clone_size: NA
j_call: TRBJ2-2
v_call: TRBV5-1
d_call: TRBD1

cdr3_nt: TGTGCCAGCAGCTTACAGAAGGGGGCGAATCAGCCCCAGCATTTT
cdr3_aa: CASSLQKGANQPQHF
clone_size: NA
j_call: TRBJ1-5
v_call: TRBV7-2
d_call: TRBD1

cdr3_nt: TGCGCCAGCGCGTGGGGGTCTAGCGGGGTTTCGGAGACCCAGTACTTC
cdr3_aa: CASAWGSSGVSETQYF
clone_size: NA
j_call: TRBJ2-5
v_call: TRBV5-1
d_call: TRBD2

cdr3_nt: TGTGCCAGCAGTGAAGTGCTGCAGGTAAATCAGCCCCAGCATTTT
cdr3_aa: CASSEVLQVNQPQHF
clone_size: few
j_call: TRBJ1-5
v_call: TRBV6-1
d_call: NA

cdr3_nt: TGCGCCAGCAGCCTCCGCCTTAATGAAAAACTGTTTTTT
cdr3_aa: CASSLRLNEKLFF
clone_size: NA
j_call: TRBJ1-4
v_call: TRBV4-1
d_call: NA

cdr3_nt: TGTGCCACCAGTGATTTTGTGTCCTGGTTCTTC
cdr3_aa: CATSDFVSWFF
clone_size: NA
j_call: TRBJ2-1
v_call: TRBV24-1
d_call: NA